This is a list of T cell receptor beta chains from one sample in a study of breast tumors, draining lymph nodes, adjacent tissues. MiXCR, run by TCRdb on the multiplex PCR reads, gives a single entry per CDR3 protein. The table lists over 200,000 distinct CDR3 sequences, less than 40% of them singletons. The sequencing input was axillary lymph node tissue. The receptors shown here come from a female donor with breast cancer. Some clones in this sample may be carry-over from other donors' samples. Each CDR3 is given without its conserved first and last residue. Size is stated for part of the rows, as once, few or many counts, or as a class when the clone is expanded.

CDR3 length,V gene,clone size,CDR3 protein
17,TRBV2,many,ASSLVGLAGGRITGELF
12,TRBV6-5,many,ASKAESNTGELF
15,TRBV6-2/TRBV6-3,few,ASSYLFGTSSTDTQY
11,TRBV2,many,ASTPRGDRGYT
12,TRBV19,.,ASSLGSGRPSQY
14,TRBV19,many,ASTPGLAGGQETQY
11,TRBV19,.,ASSTTGGETQH
13,TRBV5-5,few,ASARDRGRYNEQF
14,TRBV24-1,.,ATSRTGGKEDSPLH
13,TRBV2,many,ASSRAGGPYNEQF
12,TRBV20-1,many,SARSGGRGEKLF
13,TRBV29-1,.,SVGLAGGSHNEQF
11,TRBV3-1,.,ASSQARGGEQF
13,TRBV5-8,many,ASSYRVTIGNTIY
15,TRBV20-1,many,SARGPRLAGLYNEQF
15,TRBV29-1,many,SVGVAGVGSNTGELF
12,TRBV19,.,ASRRGQDISYEH